These 19 T cell receptor beta chains were sequenced from one sample in a study of blood T cell repertoires in COVID-19. The assay was immunoSEQ multiplex PCR, and TCRdb's table has in-frame clones only and misses some. The sample includes about 14,000 clones, around 73% seen only once; the top ten take roughly a tenth. Input material: peripheral blood. The receptors derive from a man aged 70-80 years with acute or convalescent COVID-19.

This chain connects TRBV9 to TRBJ2-1, with 11 nucleotides matching TRBD2. The V segment lost 3 bases and the J segment 4 bases; nucleotides outside the gene matches: 6. The CDR3 runs 16 residues. Germline assignment: CDR1 SGDLS and CDR2 YYNGEE. The CDR3, as DNA: TGTGCCAGCAGCGCGACCGGGACTAGCGGTTACAATGAGCAGTTCTTC. It yields the protein CASSATGTSGYNEQFF.

With respect to this clone: Because the CDR3's place on the DNA is in doubt, the DNA is left out and the CDR3 is given as listed by TCRdb. This rearrangement joins TRBV12-3 or TRBV12-4 to TRBJ2-1; the D call of TRBD2 is as the table states it, not checked on the DNA. From its first to its last residue, the CDR3 has 12 amino acids. CDR3 region: CASSFGAGSGFF.

CDR3 in amino acids: CAHSGGAGYTDTQYF. DNA of the CDR3: TGTGCCCATTCCGGTGGAGCGGGATACACAGATACGCAGTATTTT. The chain carries TRBV30 and TRBJ2-3; TRBD2 aligns across 7 bases. V lost 8 bases, J lost 2 bases, and 13 bases stayed unmatched. This CDR3 comprises 15 residues. Per germline, CDR1 GTSNPN and CDR2 SVGIG (reference sequence).

The chain joins TRBV7-2 to TRBJ1-3, with D uncertain. The CDR3 sequence is 15 residues long. Germline V lookup: CDR1 SGHTA, CDR2 FQGNSA. V lost 5 bases and J lost 4, with 15 bases in between. DNA of the CDR3: TGTGCCAGCAGCCCCGGTGGTCTCGCCGGAAACACCATATATTTT. This translates into CASSPGGLAGNTIYF.

This clone has only one observation. J is TRBJ1-5 and V is TRBV18; 8 bases fit TRBD1. Germline V lookup: CDR1 KGHSH, CDR2 LQKENI. V lost 5 bases to trimming and J lost 11 bases; unmatched junction nucleotides: 11. The CDR3 is 14 residues long. DNA of the CDR3: TGTGCCAGCTCAAAGGGACAGGTGGCTGAGGCCCAGCATTTT. The encoded protein is CASSKGQVAEAQHF.

The V and J genes are TRBV6-5 and TRBJ2-5; the D gene is possibly TRBD1 (6 bases). The length of the CDR3 is 16 residues. Between the trimmed V and J ends, which lost 0 bases and 5 bases, there was a span of 16 bases. Per germline, CDR1 MNHEY and CDR2 SVGAGI. The CDR3 spells CASSYSGAGARETQYF. CDR3 coding DNA: TGTGCCAGCAGTTACTCGGGGGCAGGGGCCAGGGAGACCCAGTACTTC.

The V and J genes are TRBV11-2 and TRBJ1-1; a possible D gene is TRBD1 (5 bases). The CDR3 runs 13 residues. Germline V gene sequence: CDR1 SGHAT, CDR2 FQNNGV. Trimming left V 8 bases short and J 7 bases short, with 17 bases between. As DNA, the CDR3 is TGTGCCAGCTGGGGGGAACAGGACTATGAAGCTTTCTTT. Its protein product is CASWGEQDYEAFF.

V gene TRBV12-3 or TRBV12-4 combines with J gene TRBJ2-1; the match to TRBD1 covers 8 bases. After removal of 8 bases from V and 10 bases from J, the junction contained 10 bases not matched to a gene. This CDR3 comprises 13 residues. CDR3 protein: CASRITGGKEQFF. The CDR3 bases are TGTGCCAGCCGAATCACAGGGGGGAAGGAGCAGTTCTTC.

The chain uses TRBV28 and TRBJ2-5; 9 bases align to TRBD2. This CDR3 is 15 amino acids long. The germline V gene has CDR1 MDHEN and CDR2 SYDVKM. The V gene end was trimmed by 7 bases and the J gene end by 7 bases; junction bases not matched to a gene: 13. The CDR3 loop reads CASIPSGTGGWTQYF. Here the CDR3 DNA reads TGTGCCAGCATACCTAGCGGGACCGGGGGGTGGACCCAGTACTTC.

This clone was seen only a few times. The rearrangement joins TRBV4-1 to TRBJ1-1; 8 bases agree with TRBD1. CDR1 and CDR2 (germline): MGHRA, YSYEKL. The CDR3 loop spans 17 amino acids. The ends lost 0 bases at V and 0 bases at J; junction bases unmatched: 6. In nucleotides, the CDR3 is TGCGCCAGCAGCCAAGAACCTAGGACAGGGCTGAACACTGAAGCTTTCTTT. Encoded protein: CASSQEPRTGLNTEAFF.

The V call is TRBV4-3, the J call TRBJ2-1; 11 positions agree with TRBD2. The V gene end was trimmed by 0 bases and the J gene end by 10 bases; junction bases not matched to a gene: 14. Germline V gene lookup returns CDR1 LGHNA and CDR2 YSLEER. The CDR3 loop spans 18 amino acids. The DNA of the CDR3 is TGCGCCAGCAGCCAAGAAGGCGCAGGGGTAGCGGGAGGGAGGGAGCAGTTCTTC. The encoded protein is CASSQEGAGVAGGREQFF.

V and J are TRBV6-2 or TRBV6-3 and TRBJ1-1; D is ambiguous. The CDR3 length is 12 residues. Trimming shortened V by 2 bases and J by 9 bases, and 10 bases separated the two germline ends. From germline, CDR1 is MNHEY and CDR2 SVGEGT. The CDR3 DNA reads TGTGCCAGCAGTTACGACTTGCTTAAAGCTTTCTTT. Its protein is CASSYDLLKAFF.

The chain has TRBV4-3 and TRBJ2-1, with a tentative D call TRBD1 (5 bases). There are 14 residues in the CDR3. Trimming stripped 1 base from V and 6 bases from J, with 10 bases between. CDR1 is LGHNA and CDR2 is YSLEER in the germline V gene. CDR3 nucleotides: TGCGCCAGCAGCCAAGCTCGACAGAGCAATGAGCAGTTCTTC. Its translation is CASSQARQSNEQFF.

The chain employs TRBV11-2 and TRBJ1-1; D ambiguous. The germline V gene encodes CDR1 SGHAT and CDR2 FQNNGV. The CDR3 extends over 14 amino acids. The V end was cut by 3 bases, the J end by 4 bases, with 12 bases between. This CDR3 is CASSLPTGSTEAFF. CDR3 in DNA: TGTGCCAGCAGCTTGCCGACGGGGAGCACTGAAGCTTTCTTT.

The genes are TRBV6-5 and TRBJ2-3, with 8 bases that match TRBD2. Trimming at V came to 6 bases and at J to 3 bases, leaving 5 bases not matched to a gene. This CDR3 spans 14 amino acids. Per the germline V gene, CDR1 is MNHEY and CDR2 is SVGAGI. This CDR3 reads CASSPGLETDTQYF. DNA of the CDR3: TGTGCCAGCAGCCCGGGACTAGAGACAGATACGCAGTATTTT.

The chain combines TRBV19 with TRBJ2-3, with D unclear. The CDR3 is made up of 15 amino acids. Germline V CDR1 and CDR2: LNHDA, SQIVND (reference sequence). Trimming took 3 bases from V and 4 from J, leaving 14 bases between them. The CDR3 is CASSMLVARSDTQYF. CDR3 nucleotide sequence: TGTGCCAGTAGTATGTTGGTAGCTAGGTCAGATACGCAGTATTTT.

The rearrangement links TRBV7-2 to TRBJ1-2, with D unresolved. The V end was cut by 5 bases, the J end by 1 base, with 5 bases between. The CDR3 loop spans 12 amino acids. Per the germline V gene, CDR1 is SGHTA and CDR2 is FQGNSA. CDR3: CASSLFNYGYTF. CDR3 bases: TGTGCCAGCAGCCTCTTTAACTATGGCTACACCTTC.

The genes are TRBV7-2 and TRBJ1-6; no clear D. V lost 8 bases, J lost 6 bases, and 5 bases lay in between. CDR1 is SGHTA, CDR2 FQGNSA, per germline. This CDR3 contains 11 residues. CDR3 region: CASGPNSPLHF. In DNA form, the CDR3 reads TGTGCCAGCGGCCCTAATTCACCCCTCCACTTT.

The chain is built from TRBV3-1 (or the pseudogene TRBV3-2) and TRBJ2-5, with TRBD1 identical over 7 bases. The CDR3 covers 15 residues. CDR1 and CDR2 from the germline V gene are LGHDT and YNNKEL (reference sequence). Unmatched junction bases numbered 8, after V lost 1 base and J lost 6 bases. In DNA form, the CDR3 reads TGTGCCAGCAGCCAAGGGACAGGTGCGGGTAAGACCCAGTACTTC. This encodes CASSQGTGAGKTQYF.